Described below is a single T cell receptor (beta chain) sequence and its context. This entry is derived from a study of control samples from healthy donors and cancer patients. The CDR3 has 14 amino acids. Germline CDR1 reads MDHEN; CDR2 reads SYDVKM. J lost 3 bases, V lost 6 bases, and 4 bases had no gene match. This table comes from immunoSEQ multiplex PCR, and its TCRdb copy is limited to in-frame clones, with some not included. The top ten hold roughly 1.3% of the sample, which has just over 90,000 clones, 86% seen once. This chain connects TRBV28 to TRBJ2-3, with TRBD1 matching over 9 bases. This clonotype was sampled from a woman between 50 and 59 years old in good health. Sequencing was done on a sample of blood. In DNA form, the CDR3 reads TGTGCCAGCAGCACGGGACAGGGAACAGATACGCAGTATTTT. It is translated as CASSTGQGTDTQYF.